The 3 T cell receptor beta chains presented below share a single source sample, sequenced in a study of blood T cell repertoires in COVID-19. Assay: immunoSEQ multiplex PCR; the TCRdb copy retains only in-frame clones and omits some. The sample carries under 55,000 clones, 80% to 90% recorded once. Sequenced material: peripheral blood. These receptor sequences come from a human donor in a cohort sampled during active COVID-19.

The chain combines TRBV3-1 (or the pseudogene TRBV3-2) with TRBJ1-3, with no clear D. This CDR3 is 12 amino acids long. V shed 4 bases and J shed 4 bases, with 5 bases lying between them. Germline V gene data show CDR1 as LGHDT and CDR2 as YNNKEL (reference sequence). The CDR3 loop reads CASSPGGNTIYF. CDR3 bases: TGTGCCAGCAGCCCCGGGGGAAACACCATATATTTT.

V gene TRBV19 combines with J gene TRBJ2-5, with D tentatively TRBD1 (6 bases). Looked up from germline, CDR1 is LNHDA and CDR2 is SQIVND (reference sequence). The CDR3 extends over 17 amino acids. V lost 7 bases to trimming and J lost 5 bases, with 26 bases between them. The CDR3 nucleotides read TGTGCCAGTACCGCACGGGAACAGGGAATGGGTAAGGAGACCCAGTACTTC. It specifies CASTAREQGMGKETQYF.

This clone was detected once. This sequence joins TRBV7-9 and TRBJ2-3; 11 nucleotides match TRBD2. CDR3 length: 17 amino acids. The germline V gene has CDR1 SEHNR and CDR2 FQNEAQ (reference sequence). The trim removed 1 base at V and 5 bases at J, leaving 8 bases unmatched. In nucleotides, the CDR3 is TGTGCCAGCAGCTTAGGACTTACTAGCGGGAGCGGAGATACGCAGTATTTT. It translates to CASSLGLTSGSGDTQYF.